The 2 T cell receptor beta chains reported below all come from one sample, sequenced in a study of CD8+ T cells in alopecia areata. After isolation, RNA underwent reverse transcription to generate cDNA as the sequencing template. TCRdb's copy holds only in-frame clones and misses some; the assay was immunoSEQ multiplex PCR. The repertoire includes around 190,000 clones, about 56% of them detected once, and about 5.3% sits in the top ten. Sample: CD8+ T cells sorted from blood. The receptors come from a human donor in good health.

V is TRBV2 and J is TRBJ2-1; possibly TRBD2 for D (6 bases). CDR1 and CDR2 (germline): SNHLY, FYNNEI. The CDR3 sequence is 17 residues long. V was shortened by 5 bases and J by 1 base, with 18 bases between the two germline ends. The CDR3 region has the DNA TGTGCCAGCAGTCCCGACAGACTAGTGCTATCCTACAATGAGCAGTTCTTC. Translation gives CASSPDRLVLSYNEQFF.

This rearrangement joins TRBV7-2 to TRBJ1-2, with 8 bases aligning to TRBD1. This CDR3 is built from 14 residues. V shed 7 bases, J shed 4 bases, and the junction held 8 bases outside the gene matches. Germline V gives CDR1 SGHTA, CDR2 FQGNSA. CDR3 in DNA: TGTGCCAGCAACCAGGGGGCGCGGGGCTATGGCTACACCTTC. Amino acid sequence: CASNQGARGYGYTF.